These 7 T cell receptor beta chains share one sample of origin, sequenced in a study of T cell changes during pregnancy in multiple sclerosis. The protocol was immunoSEQ multiplex PCR, while the TCRdb copy is restricted to in-frame clones and leaves out a portion. This sample has around 62,000 clones, with approximately 91% found just once. The starting material was CD4+ T cells from peripheral blood mononuclear cells, obtained in the first trimester of pregnancy. These receptors were taken from a female donor with multiple sclerosis, enrolled in a pregnancy study.

The chain carries TRBV7-2 and TRBJ1-3, with a tentative D call TRBD1 (5 bases). CDR1 is SGHTA, CDR2 FQGNSA, per germline. CDR3 length equals 17 residues. V was trimmed by 6 bases and J by 2 bases, leaving 20 bases between them. The CDR3 nucleotides are TGTGCCAGCAGGTCTCACGGGGGAACAGTGGCTGGAAACACCATATATTTT. Translating it yields CASRSHGGTVAGNTIYF. Together with reference TRBV7-2 and TRBJ1-3, the CDR3 gives the full variable domain: GAGVSQSPSNKVTEKGKDVELRCDPISGHTALYWYRQSLGQGLEFLIYFQGNSAPDKSGLPSDRFSAERTGGSVSTLTIQRTQQEDSAVYLCASRSHGGTVAGNTIYFGEGSWLTVV.

The chain carries TRBV7-2 and TRBJ1-1; weak D call: TRBD1 (5 bases). This CDR3 region has 13 residues. The V gene lost 5 bases and the J gene lost 4 bases, with 11 bases spanning the gap. CDR1 and CDR2 from the germline V gene are SGHTA and FQGNSA. The CDR3, as DNA: TGTGCCAGCAGCCATGGGAGGGGCACTGAAGCTTTCTTT. Its protein is CASSHGRGTEAFF.

The chain combines TRBV9 with TRBJ1-3; 7 nucleotides line up with TRBD1. Germline V gene sequence: CDR1 SGDLS, CDR2 YYNGEE. The J segment lost 7 bases and the V segment lost 3 bases, leaving 10 bases of the junction unmatched. This CDR3 contains 15 residues. For the CDR3, the DNA is TGTGCCAGCAGCGCCTCGACAGGGTTTGCTAACACCATATATTTT. It yields the protein CASSASTGFANTIYF.

The chain employs TRBV5-1 and TRBJ2-7; 9 bases match TRBD1. The CDR3 is 16 residues long. Trimming removed 4 bases from V and 2 bases from J; junction bases left unmatched: 10. Germline V gene sequence: CDR1 SGHRS, CDR2 YFSETQ. CDR3 DNA: TGCGCCAGCAGCCCCCACGGGACAGGGACTGCCTACGAGCAGTACTTC. This gives the protein CASSPHGTGTAYEQYF.

V and J are TRBV2 and TRBJ1-6; weak D call: TRBD1 (6 bases). Trimming cost V 6 bases and J 3 bases, with 9 bases left between them. The CDR3 consists of 14 residues. From germline, CDR1 is SNHLY and CDR2 FYNNEI. In DNA, the CDR3 is TGTGCCAGCAGAGGACAGCTCTATAATTCACCCCTCCACTTT. Its translation: CASRGQLYNSPLHF.

This chain joins TRBV2 and TRBJ1-6, with D tentatively TRBD1 (6 bases). Trimming removed 1 base at V and 10 bases at J, with 11 bases between. The germline CDR1 and CDR2 sequences are SNHLY and FYNNEI. This CDR3 region has 14 residues. The DNA for the CDR3 is TGTGCCAGCAGTGAAGACAGGGCCCGCTCACCCCTCCACTTT. It is translated as CASSEDRARSPLHF. Filled out from reference TRBV2 and TRBJ1-6, the complete variable domain reads EPEVTQTPSHQVTQMGQEVILRCVPISNHLYFYWYRQILGQKVEFLVSFYNNEISEKSEIFDDQFSVERPDGSNFTLKIRSTKLEDSAMYFCASSEDRARSPLHFGNGTRLTVT.

In its sample, this clone ranks as medium-sized. V and J are TRBV2 and TRBJ1-6; 10 bases map to TRBD1. This CDR3 comprises 14 residues. V lost 5 bases to trimming and J lost 10 bases; unmatched junction nucleotides: 5. Germline-derived CDR1 and CDR2 are SNHLY and FYNNEI. CDR3 nucleotides: TGTGCCAGCAGTATAGACAGGGGGCAATCACCCCTCCACTTT. Its translation: CASSIDRGQSPLHF.